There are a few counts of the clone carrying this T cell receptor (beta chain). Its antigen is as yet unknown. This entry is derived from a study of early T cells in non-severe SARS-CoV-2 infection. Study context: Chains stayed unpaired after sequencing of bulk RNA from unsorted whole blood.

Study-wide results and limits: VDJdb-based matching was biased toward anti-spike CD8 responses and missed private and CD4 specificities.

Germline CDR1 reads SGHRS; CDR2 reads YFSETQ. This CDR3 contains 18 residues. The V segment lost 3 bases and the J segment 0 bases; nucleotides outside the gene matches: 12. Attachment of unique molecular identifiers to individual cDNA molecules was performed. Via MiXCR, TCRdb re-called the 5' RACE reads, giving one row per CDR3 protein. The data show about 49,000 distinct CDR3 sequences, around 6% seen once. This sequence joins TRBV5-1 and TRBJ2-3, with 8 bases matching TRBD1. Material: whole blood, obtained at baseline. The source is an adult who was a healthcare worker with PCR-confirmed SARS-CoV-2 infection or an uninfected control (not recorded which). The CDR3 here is CASSWLRQGSSSTDTQYF. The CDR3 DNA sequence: TGCGCCAGCAGCTGGTTACGACAGGGGAGTTCTAGCACAGATACGCAGTATTTT. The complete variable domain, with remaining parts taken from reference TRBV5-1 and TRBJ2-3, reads KAGVTQTPRYLIKTRGQQVTLSCSPISGHRSVSWYQQTPGQGLQFLFEYFSETQRNKGNFPGRFSGRQFSNSRSEMNVSTLELGDSALYLCASSWLRQGSSSTDTQYFGPGTRLTVL.